Reported below is one T cell receptor beta chain. What it binds is not known. Healthy HIV-negative adults without recent acute infections or vaccinations served as donors. The sample belongs to a study of shared clonotypes between healthy human individuals. Study summary: CD4 naive and memory got three plates each, CD8 naive two, CD8 memory one.

Whole-study findings and limits: Apart from blood, nothing was sampled; tissue repertoires likely differ.

CDR3 length: 16 amino acids. The junction had 8 bases not matched to a gene; V was cut back by 5 bases and J by 2 bases. The V gene's germline CDR1 is SGHNT and CDR2 YENEEA. An approximately 200 ng quantity of DNA, around 30,000 T cell genomes, went into the sorted-subset replicate PCRs. Produced via immunoSEQ multiplex PCR; TCRdb's table is partial and in-frame only. The repertoire has about 1.5 million clones, around 98% of them found once; the top ten carry approximately 0.45%. Material for sequencing was naive CD4+ T cells sorted from blood. Specified subset: CD45RA+ positively selected. The chain has TRBV11-3 and TRBJ2-3; 9 bases align to TRBD1. This receptor was identified in a man aged 25 to 40 in good health. The CDR3 DNA follows: TGTGCCAGCAGCCCAGGGAGGGACAGGGTCACAGATACGCAGTATTTT. It specifies CASSPGRDRVTDTQYF.